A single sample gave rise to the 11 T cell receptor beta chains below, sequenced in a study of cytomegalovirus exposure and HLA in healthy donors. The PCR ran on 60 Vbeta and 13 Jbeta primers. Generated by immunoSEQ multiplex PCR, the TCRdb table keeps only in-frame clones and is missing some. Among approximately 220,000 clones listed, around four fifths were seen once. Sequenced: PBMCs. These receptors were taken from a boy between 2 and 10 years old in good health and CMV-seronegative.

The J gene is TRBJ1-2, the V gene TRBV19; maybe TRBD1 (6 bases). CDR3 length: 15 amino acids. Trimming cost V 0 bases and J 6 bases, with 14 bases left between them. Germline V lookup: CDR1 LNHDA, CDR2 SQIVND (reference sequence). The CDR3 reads CASSIDVTGPNGYTF. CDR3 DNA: TGTGCCAGTAGTATAGATGTGACAGGCCCTAATGGCTACACCTTC.

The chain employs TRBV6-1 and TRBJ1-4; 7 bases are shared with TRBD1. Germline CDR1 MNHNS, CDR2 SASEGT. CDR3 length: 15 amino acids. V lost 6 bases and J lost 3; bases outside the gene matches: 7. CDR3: CASRETGVANEKLFF. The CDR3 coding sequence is TGTGCCAGCAGGGAAACAGGGGTGGCTAATGAAAAACTGTTTTTT.

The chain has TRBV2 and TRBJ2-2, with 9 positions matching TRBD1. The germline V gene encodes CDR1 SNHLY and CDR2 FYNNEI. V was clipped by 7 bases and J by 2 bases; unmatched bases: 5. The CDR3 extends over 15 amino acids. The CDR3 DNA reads TGTGCCAGCATCTTGGACAGGGGAAACACCGGGGAGCTGTTTTTT. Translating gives CASILDRGNTGELFF.

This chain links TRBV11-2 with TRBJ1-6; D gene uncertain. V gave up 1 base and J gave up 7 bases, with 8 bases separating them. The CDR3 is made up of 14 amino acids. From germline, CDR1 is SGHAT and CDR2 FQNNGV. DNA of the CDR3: TGTGCCAGCAGCTTAGCCGCCAGAAATTCACCCCTCCACTTT. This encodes CASSLAARNSPLHF.

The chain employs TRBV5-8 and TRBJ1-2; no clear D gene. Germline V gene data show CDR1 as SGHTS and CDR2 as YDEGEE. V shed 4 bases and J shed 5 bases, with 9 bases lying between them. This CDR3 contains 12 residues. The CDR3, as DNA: TGTGCCAGCAGCCTACGTGATTATGGCTACACCTTC. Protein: CASSLRDYGYTF.

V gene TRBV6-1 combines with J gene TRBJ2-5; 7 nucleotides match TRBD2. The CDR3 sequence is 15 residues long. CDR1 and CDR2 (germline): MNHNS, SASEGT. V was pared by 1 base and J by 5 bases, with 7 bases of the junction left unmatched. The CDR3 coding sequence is TGTGCCAGCAGTGAAGACCCGGGGGGACGGGAGACCCAGTACTTC. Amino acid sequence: CASSEDPGGRETQYF.

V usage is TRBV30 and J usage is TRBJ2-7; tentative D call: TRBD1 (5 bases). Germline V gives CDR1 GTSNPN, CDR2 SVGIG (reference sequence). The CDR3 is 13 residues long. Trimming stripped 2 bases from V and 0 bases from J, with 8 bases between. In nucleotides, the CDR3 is TGTGCCTGGAGTATAGGGGCCTCCTACGAGCAGTACTTC. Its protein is CAWSIGASYEQYF.

In DNA form, the CDR3 reads TGTGCCTGGAGTGTAGACTACAGGGGGTTAGATACGCAGTATTTT. Its translation: CAWSVDYRGLDTQYF. This chain connects TRBV30 to TRBJ2-3, with TRBD1 matching over 8 bases. This CDR3 has 15 residues. Unmatched junction bases numbered 7, after V lost 0 bases and J lost 5 bases. Germline CDR1 and CDR2: GTSNPN and SVGIG (reference sequence).

CDR3 region: CASSSTGGRADEQFF. The DNA of the CDR3 is TGTGCCAGTAGTTCTACGGGGGGGCGGGCAGATGAGCAGTTCTTC. The chain links TRBV19 to TRBJ2-1; TRBD2 agrees at 8 bases. V dropped 5 bases and J dropped 8; count of bases not matched to a gene: 11. This CDR3 contains 15 residues. CDR1 and CDR2 (germline): LNHDA, SQIVND (reference sequence).

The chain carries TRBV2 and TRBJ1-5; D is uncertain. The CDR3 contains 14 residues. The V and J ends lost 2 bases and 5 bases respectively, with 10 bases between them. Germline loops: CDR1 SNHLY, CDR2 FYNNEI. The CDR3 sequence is CASSELEGHQPQHF. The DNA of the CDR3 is TGTGCCAGCAGTGAACTCGAGGGTCATCAGCCCCAGCATTTT.

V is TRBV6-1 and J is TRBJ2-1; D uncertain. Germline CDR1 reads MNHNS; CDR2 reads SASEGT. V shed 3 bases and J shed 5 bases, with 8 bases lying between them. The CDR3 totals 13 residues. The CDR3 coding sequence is TGTGCCAGCAGTGAGGCGGAGAACAATGAGCAGTTCTTC. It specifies CASSEAENNEQFF.